These T cell receptor beta chains were read from a single sample in a study of beta chain features in type 1 diabetes. Here immunoSEQ multiplex PCR was the method, and the copy in TCRdb shows in-frame clones only, minus some. Of 640,000 or so clones listed, over 12% are singletons. Sequencing used naive CD4+ T cells from blood. These receptor sequences come from a man aged 18 to 35 with type 1 diabetes. The CDR3 runs from the conserved cysteine through the conserved F or W. D genes are given only for firm matches. Not all rows give a size; the values are once, few, many and, for expanded clones, a class.

>TRBD2|TRBJ2-7|.|TRBV5-1
CASSPRTSGTPYEQYF
TGCGCCAGCAGTCCCCGGACTAGCGGGACCCCATACGAGCAGTACTTC
>.|TRBJ1-3|.|TRBV30
CAWSVTARGNTIYF
TGTGCCTGGAGTGTGACAGCGAGGGGAAACACCATATATTTT
>.|TRBJ2-5|.|TRBV5-1
CASSLAESGQETQYF
TGCGCCAGCAGCTTGGCCGAGTCTGGACAAGAGACCCAGTACTTC
>.|TRBJ2-1|few|TRBV7-2
CASIGGPSYNEQFF
TGTGCCAGCATCGGGGGACCCTCCTACAATGAGCAGTTCTTC
>TRBD1|TRBJ2-7|.|TRBV7-2
CASSATGVYYEQYF
TGTGCCAGCAGCGCGACAGGGGTATACTACGAGCAGTACTTC
>.|TRBJ2-1|few|TRBV14
CASSQDVRVSYNEQFF
TGTGCCAGCAGCCAAGATGTGAGGGTTTCCTACAATGAGCAGTTCTTC
>TRBD1|TRBJ2-7|.|TRBV18
CASSTDRRAYEQYF
TGTGCCAGCTCCACGGACAGGCGGGCCTACGAGCAGTACTTC
>.|TRBJ1-1|.|TRBV30
CAWSVARTEAFF
TGTGCCTGGAGTGTGGCCCGAACTGAAGCTTTCTTT
>TRBD1|TRBJ1-1|few|TRBV4-2
CASSQVQGAHTEAFF
TGTGCCAGCAGCCAAGTTCAGGGGGCGCACACTGAAGCTTTCTTT
>.|TRBJ2-2|few|TRBV28
CASSPLVRRTGELFF
TGTGCCAGCAGTCCGCTGGTTAGGAGAACCGGGGAGCTGTTTTTT